Each of the 32 T cell receptor beta chains below was sequenced from the same sample in a study of cytomegalovirus exposure and HLA in healthy donors. Use of 60 Vbeta and 13 Jbeta primers characterized the PCR. The protocol was immunoSEQ multiplex PCR, while the TCRdb copy is restricted to in-frame clones and leaves out a portion. The sample has approximately 200,000 clones; about 83% are singletons. Sequenced: PBMCs. These TCRs come from a man aged 40-49 years in good health and CMV-seronegative.

This chain connects TRBV7-2 to TRBJ1-6; no reliable D call. The CDR3 is 12 amino acids. Per the germline V gene, CDR1 is SGHTA and CDR2 is FQGNSA. The V end was cut by 1 base, the J end by 13 bases, with 8 bases between. The CDR3 protein is CASSLVPLPLHF. The DNA for the CDR3 is TGTGCCAGCAGCTTAGTCCCCCTCCCCCTCCACTTT. Full variable domain (rest looked up from reference TRBV7-2 and TRBJ1-6): GAGVSQSPSNKVTEKGKDVELRCDPISGHTALYWYRQSLGQGLEFLIYFQGNSAPDKSGLPSDRFSAERTGGSVSTLTIQRTQQEDSAVYLCASSLVPLPLHFGNGTRLTVT.

The J gene is TRBJ2-5, the V gene TRBV13; TRBD2 matches 9 bases. The CDR3 has 15 residues. Germline V gene lookup returns CDR1 PRHDT and CDR2 FYEKMQ (reference sequence). The trim removed 6 bases at V and 5 bases at J, leaving 10 bases unmatched. The chain's CDR3 is CASSPRLAVQETQYF. The CDR3 DNA reads as TGTGCCAGCAGTCCAAGACTAGCGGTGCAGGAGACCCAGTACTTC.

V gene TRBV7-9 combines with J gene TRBJ1-1; weak D call: TRBD1 (6 bases). The CDR3 runs to 15 residues. V was pared by 1 base and J by 2 bases, with 11 bases between. Germline CDR1 reads SEHNR; CDR2 reads FQNEAQ (reference sequence). CDR3 coding DNA: TGTGCCAGCAGCTTAGATGGGACACCCAACACTGAAGCTTTCTTT. Its translation: CASSLDGTPNTEAFF.

The V gene is TRBV30, the J gene TRBJ2-2; 7 positions match TRBD1. The CDR3 extends over 14 amino acids. V was pared by 5 bases and J by 5 bases, with 8 bases of the junction left unmatched. Germline V gives CDR1 GTSNPN, CDR2 SVGIG (reference sequence). The CDR3 DNA sequence: TGTGCCTGGGACCCGGGACAGAGGACCGGGGAGCTGTTTTTT. Translating gives CAWDPGQRTGELFF.

The chain employs TRBV18 and TRBJ1-2; 12 bases map to TRBD1. Per the germline V gene, CDR1 is KGHSH and CDR2 is LQKENI. V shed 3 bases, J shed 4 bases, and the junction held 12 bases outside the gene matches. CDR3 length: 18 residues. The DNA of the CDR3 is TGTGCCAGCTCACCTTCCGGGACAGGGGGCTCTTGGGGCTATGGCTACACCTTC. Its protein is CASSPSGTGGSWGYGYTF.

V usage is TRBV5-4 and J usage is TRBJ2-7; D is perhaps TRBD2 (6 bases). This CDR3 is 14 amino acids long. Trimming removed 4 bases at V and 6 bases at J, with 17 bases between. The germline V gene encodes CDR1 SGHNT and CDR2 YYREEE (reference sequence). The CDR3 sequence: CASSPAGGPLEQYF. As DNA, the CDR3 is TGTGCCAGCAGCCCTGCTGGAGGGCCCCTCGAGCAGTACTTC.

This chain joins TRBV9 and TRBJ2-1, with D maybe TRBD1 (5 bases). Per germline, CDR1 SGDLS and CDR2 YYNGEE. The CDR3 totals 13 residues. V was cut by 4 bases and J by 10 bases, with 15 bases left in between. This CDR3 reads CASSLPRPGEQFF. As DNA, the CDR3 is TGTGCCAGCAGCCTTCCCCGGCCAGGGGAGCAGTTCTTC.

On this clone itself: Additional DNA sequences in this sample encode the identical CDR3. This chain links TRBV9 with TRBJ1-5; D call uncertain. CDR1 SGDLS and CDR2 YYNGEE come from the germline V gene. The CDR3 runs 14 residues. V gave up 4 bases and J gave up 0 bases, with 8 bases separating them. The CDR3: CASSRGGSNQPQHF. The CDR3, as DNA: TGTGCCAGCAGCCGGGGAGGTAGCAATCAGCCCCAGCATTTT.

The V call is TRBV4-1, the J call TRBJ1-5; D possibly corresponds to TRBD1 (6 bases). Germline values: CDR1 MGHRA, CDR2 YSYEKL. The CDR3 totals 15 residues. V gave up 1 base and J gave up 6 bases, with 13 bases separating them. CDR3 region: CASSQGQGNGQPQHF. The DNA for the CDR3 is TGCGCCAGCAGCCAAGGCCAGGGGAACGGTCAGCCCCAGCATTTT.

This rearrangement joins TRBV6-6 to TRBJ2-1; TRBD1 matches 7 bases. The germline CDR1 and CDR2 sequences are MNHNY and SVGAGI (reference sequence). The J segment lost 5 bases and the V segment lost 0 bases, leaving 1 base of the junction unmatched. This CDR3 is 14 amino acids long. As DNA, the CDR3 is TGTGCCAGCAGTTACTCGGGACAGAACAATGAGCAGTTCTTC. It encodes CASSYSGQNNEQFF.

The chain couples TRBV27 to TRBJ2-1; TRBD2 agrees at 10 bases. The germline CDR1 and CDR2 sequences are MNHEY and SMNVEV (reference sequence). CDR3 length equals 16 residues. V lost 5 bases, J lost 4 bases, and 8 bases stayed unmatched. The CDR3 loop reads CASSRSTSGTYNEQFF. The DNA for the CDR3 is TGTGCCAGCAGTCGCTCTACTAGCGGGACTTACAATGAGCAGTTCTTC.

CDR3 protein: CASSARDRKWVAGDLQETQYF. The CDR3 bases are TGTGCCAGCAGCGCCCGTGACCGAAAGTGGGTAGCGGGGGACCTCCAAGAGACCCAGTACTTC. The chain joins TRBV27 to TRBJ2-5; 9 bases map to TRBD2. This CDR3 spans 21 amino acids. J lost 1 base, V lost 6 bases, and 24 bases had no gene match. Germline loops: CDR1 MNHEY, CDR2 SMNVEV (reference sequence).

CDR3 in DNA: TGTGCCAGTAGGAGGGGGCAGGCCTACAATGAGCAGTTCTTC. Its translation: CASRRGQAYNEQFF. The J gene is TRBJ2-1, the V gene TRBV19, with 7 bases matching TRBD1. Germline CDR1 reads LNHDA; CDR2 reads SQIVND (reference sequence). This CDR3 has 14 residues. J gave up 2 bases and V 6 bases, and 4 bases lay outside the gene matches.

This chain links TRBV5-6 with TRBJ2-2, with 8 bases lining up with TRBD2. Looked up from germline, CDR1 is SGHDT and CDR2 is YYEEEE. The CDR3 spans 15 residues. Trimming removed 0 bases from V and 7 bases from J; junction bases left unmatched: 5. DNA of the CDR3: TGTGCCAGCAGCTTGGGTAGCGGGACTGTCGGGGAGCTGTTTTTT. Translated: CASSLGSGTVGELFF. The full variable domain, in which reference TRBV5-6 and TRBJ2-2 provide the parts outside the CDR3, is DAGVTQSPTHLIKTRGQQVTLRCSPKSGHDTVSWYQQALGQGPQFIFQYYEEEERQRGNFPDRFSGHQFPNYSSELNVNALLLGDSALYLCASSLGSGTVGELFFGEGSRLTVL.

This chain uses TRBV4-1 with TRBJ1-1; 10 positions match TRBD1. The CDR3 covers 16 residues. After removal of 4 bases from V and 3 bases from J, the junction contained 8 bases not matched to a gene. CDR1 is MGHRA and CDR2 is YSYEKL in the germline V gene. CDR3: CASSPTPGQGYTEAFF. The CDR3 region has the DNA TGCGCCAGCAGCCCTACCCCGGGACAGGGGTACACTGAAGCTTTCTTT.

This chain uses TRBV19 with TRBJ2-1; no clear D gene. This CDR3 spans 14 amino acids. V was trimmed by 5 bases and J by 6 bases, leaving 14 bases between them. Germline-derived CDR1 and CDR2 are LNHDA and SQIVND (reference sequence). The DNA for the CDR3 is TGTGCCAGTAGTCTCCTCCGGGTTATCAATGAGCAGTTCTTC. Translated: CASSLLRVINEQFF.

This chain links TRBV6-1 with TRBJ1-2; maybe TRBD1 (5 bases). This CDR3 contains 12 residues. Per germline, CDR1 MNHNS and CDR2 SASEGT. V dropped 3 bases and J dropped 9 bases, with 11 bases sitting between them. The CDR3 sequence is CASSDWGRSYTF. Written as DNA, the CDR3 is TGTGCCAGCAGTGATTGGGGGAGGAGCTACACCTTC.

The CDR3 region is CASSQGGTGFSYEQYF. The CDR3 nucleotides read TGCGCCAGCAGCCAAGGGGGGACAGGGTTCAGCTACGAGCAGTACTTC. The V and J genes are TRBV4-1 and TRBJ2-7; 9 bases agree with TRBD1. The CDR3 sequence is 16 residues long. V shed 1 base and J 3 bases; nucleotides not matched to a gene: 7. Looked up from germline, CDR1 is MGHRA and CDR2 is YSYEKL.

V usage is TRBV9 and J usage is TRBJ2-2; 9 bases are a match to TRBD2. Germline V gene sequence: CDR1 SGDLS, CDR2 YYNGEE. The CDR3 length is 15 residues. Germline trimming cut 2 bases from V and 4 bases from J; bases unmatched to any gene: 3. The CDR3 DNA reads TGTGCCAGCAGCGTTAGTAGCGGGGGCACCGGGGAGCTGTTTTTT. It specifies CASSVSSGGTGELFF.

Here the CDR3 reads CASSLEPPRPIDTIYF. The DNA of the CDR3 is TGCGCCAGCAGCTTGGAGCCCCCTCGCCCCATCGACACCATATATTTT. The V and J genes are TRBV5-1 and TRBJ1-3; D ambiguous. Germline V CDR1 and CDR2: SGHRS, YFSETQ. This CDR3 has 16 amino acids. The germline V and J ends were trimmed by 0 bases and 8 bases, with 18 bases remaining between them.

This chain connects TRBV28 to TRBJ1-5; TRBD1 matches at 8 bases. Trimming removed 9 bases from V and 5 bases from J; junction bases left unmatched: 9. The CDR3 spans 14 residues. Per germline, CDR1 MDHEN and CDR2 SYDVKM. This CDR3 is CASSGGYEYQPQHF. CDR3 nucleotides: TGTGCCAGTTCAGGGGGCTACGAGTATCAGCCCCAGCATTTT.

This clone was found a few times. The rearrangement joins TRBV30 to TRBJ2-7, with D tentatively TRBD2 (7 bases). CDR3 length: 13 residues. The germline V gene has CDR1 GTSNPN and CDR2 SVGIG (reference sequence). V was pared by 3 bases and J by 6 bases, with 15 bases between. The CDR3 loop reads CAWSALGGREQYF. Written as DNA, the CDR3 is TGTGCCTGGAGCGCTCTGGGGGGGCGCGAGCAGTACTTC.

J is TRBJ1-4 and V is TRBV30, with a weak D call TRBD1 (5 bases). With 1 base removed from V and 12 bases from J, the gap between germline ends came to 12 bases. From germline, CDR1 is GTSNPN and CDR2 SVGIG (reference sequence). The CDR3 has 12 amino acids. Here the CDR3 DNA reads TGTGCCTGGAGTGAAGGAGGGGATGAACTGTTTTTT. This codes for CAWSEGGDELFF.

This clone occurred once. The CDR3 coding sequence is TGCGCCAGCAGCGCCCAGGGAAAGGGGCTAGATACGCAGTATTTT. This gives the protein CASSAQGKGLDTQYF. V gene TRBV5-1 combines with J gene TRBJ2-3, with TRBD1 as a possible D gene (5 bases). This CDR3 has 15 amino acids. The V gene's germline CDR1 is SGHRS and CDR2 YFSETQ. Trimming pared 4 bases from V and 5 bases from J, leaving 17 bases between.

The CDR3 protein is CASSLGGGRDEAFF. CDR3 in DNA: TGTGCCAGCAGCTTAGGGGGGGGACGGGATGAAGCTTTCTTT. The rearrangement links TRBV5-4 to TRBJ1-1; tentatively, D is TRBD1 (6 bases). This CDR3 has 14 amino acids. The germline gives CDR1 SGHNT, CDR2 YYREEE (reference sequence). Trimming cost V 2 bases and J 7 bases, with 15 bases left between them.

This clone was recorded a few times. The V call is TRBV6-5, the J call TRBJ1-1, with 7 bases identical to TRBD1. The germline CDR1 and CDR2 sequences are MNHEY and SVGAGI. CDR3 length equals 14 residues. Unmatched junction bases numbered 10, after V lost 4 bases and J lost 8 bases. The CDR3 DNA reads as TGTGCCAGCAGTTCGTTGTCATGGACAGGCGAAGCTTTCTTT. Its translation is CASSSLSWTGEAFF.

The chain recombines TRBV28 with TRBJ1-2, with 7 nucleotides matching TRBD1. The germline V gene has CDR1 MDHEN and CDR2 SYDVKM. After removal of 5 bases from V and 4 bases from J, the junction contained 4 bases not matched to a gene. This CDR3 contains 13 residues. The CDR3 DNA reads as TGTGCCAGCAGTCTGGGACAGTCCTATGGCTACACCTTC. Protein: CASSLGQSYGYTF.

The chain couples TRBV7-9 to TRBJ2-5, with 13 nucleotides matching TRBD2. The J segment lost 1 base and the V segment lost 2 bases, leaving 1 base of the junction unmatched. Per germline, CDR1 SEHNR and CDR2 FQNEAQ (reference sequence). This CDR3 contains 16 residues. The CDR3 sequence: CASSLTSGRAQETQYF. DNA of the CDR3: TGTGCCAGCAGCTTAACTAGCGGGAGGGCCCAAGAGACCCAGTACTTC.

This chain uses TRBV29-1 with TRBJ1-1; D unresolved. The CDR3 totals 13 residues. CDR1 and CDR2 from the germline V gene are SQVTM and ANQGSEA. Deletions cut 0 bases from V and 1 base from J, with 6 bases between. This chain's CDR3 is CSVEDGRNTEAFF. For the CDR3, the DNA is TGCAGCGTTGAAGATGGGCGGAACACTGAAGCTTTCTTT. The full variable domain, with the rest looked up from reference TRBV29-1 and TRBJ1-1, is SAVISQKPSRDICQRGTSLTIQCQVDSQVTMMFWYRQQPGQSLTLIATANQGSEATYESGFVIDKFPISRPNLTFSTLTVSNMSPEDSSIYLCSVEDGRNTEAFFGQGTRLTVV.

The rearrangement uses TRBV5-4 and TRBJ1-4; TRBD1 matches 9 bases. The CDR3 loop spans 16 amino acids. J was trimmed by 8 bases and V by 4 bases; bases with no gene match: 12. Germline-derived CDR1 and CDR2 are SGHNT and YYREEE (reference sequence). Here the CDR3 reads CASSIDRGSINEKLFF. The DNA of the CDR3 is TGTGCCAGCAGCATTGACAGGGGGAGCATTAACGAAAAACTGTTTTTT.

This clone was observed once. The chain links TRBV20-1 to TRBJ2-1; no firm D call. The germline V gene encodes CDR1 DFQATT and CDR2 SNEGSKA (reference sequence). V dropped 5 bases and J dropped 6 bases, with 8 bases sitting between them. The CDR3 runs 11 residues. CDR3 residues: CSALMANEQFF. The CDR3 nucleotides read TGCAGTGCTCTGATGGCCAATGAGCAGTTCTTC.

There are a few counts of this clone. V gene TRBV7-8 combines with J gene TRBJ2-7; TRBD2 aligns across 8 bases. The CDR3 has 14 residues. Germline values: CDR1 SGHVS, CDR2 FQNEAQ. V lost 3 bases to trimming and J lost 4 bases; unmatched junction nucleotides: 5. The CDR3 sequence: CASSLGSGVYEQYF. The CDR3 DNA reads as TGTGCCAGCAGCTTGGGTAGCGGGGTATACGAGCAGTACTTC.